The rows below give T cell receptor beta chains drawn from one sample of a study of T cell changes during pregnancy in multiple sclerosis. Profiling relied on immunoSEQ multiplex PCR, and the TCRdb table lists in-frame clones only, not all of them. The sample lists nearly 110,000 clones, about 90% occurring once. The material was peripheral blood, obtained after pregnancy. The receptors were gathered from a female donor with multiple sclerosis, enrolled in a pregnancy study. The CDR3 runs from the conserved cysteine through the conserved F or W. The listing skips clone size in some rows; elsewhere it reads once, few, many or a size class.

.	TRBV5-1	TRBJ2-7	CASSLANGEQYF
.	TRBV27	TRBJ1-1	CASSLVYGRVAFF
.	TRBV30	TRBJ1-2	CAWSVSGLDGYTF
.	TRBV5-1	TRBJ2-7	CASSSGTGLFTYEQYF
once	TRBV6-1	TRBJ2-6	CASSGHSSGANVLTF
few	TRBV6-5	TRBJ2-7	CASSYSVSYEQYF
once	TRBV14	TRBJ1-4	CASSQDDRGREKLFF
.	TRBV7-8	TRBJ2-7	CASSASGGIGSYEQYF
.	TRBV29-1	TRBJ2-6	CSAVDTGSGANVLTF
once	TRBV6-1	TRBJ2-5	CASSASARRETQYF
.	TRBV19	TRBJ2-7	CASSVQGIGAYEQYF
.	TRBV14	TRBJ1-4	CASSLRGGEKLFF
.	TRBV9	TRBJ1-2	CASSYKWGQSYGYTF
.	TRBV27	TRBJ1-2	CASCPGQPFYGYTF
few	TRBV6-5	TRBJ2-7	CASSTDRGNYEQYF
.	TRBV7-9	TRBJ1-2	CASSMGQGDYGYTF
.	TRBV7-9	TRBJ2-7	CASSPRQGSSYEQYF
.	TRBV6-5	TRBJ2-7	CASTKVGTYEQYF
.	TRBV10-3	TRBJ2-1	CAISEGGGQESSYNEQFF
.	TRBV10-3	TRBJ1-3	CAISEGSSGNTIYF
.	TRBV15	TRBJ1-2	CATSWRQVFYGYTF
.	TRBV6-5	TRBJ2-7	CASSYSAASYEQYF
once	TRBV30	TRBJ1-6	CAWTRGSSYNSPLHF
.	TRBV6-6	TRBJ1-1	CASSYHLNRGWTEAFF
.	TRBV7-3	TRBJ2-7	CASSLNGTGTGGVNEQYF
.	TRBV28	TRBJ1-6	CASSQRQGTFYNSPLHF
.	TRBV9	TRBJ2-5	CASSVELQGGTQYF
.	TRBV6-1	TRBJ2-5	CASSEALGQGGQETQYF
few	TRBV5-8	TRBJ2-2	CASSPQGYGELFF
.	TRBV6-5	TRBJ2-7	CASRASGLAYEQYF
.	TRBV13	TRBJ2-7	CASSPQGGLAYEQYF
.	TRBV25-1	TRBJ1-2	CASSPGGTAIYGYTF
.	TRBV30	TRBJ2-7	CAWSVGASYEQYF
.	TRBV13	TRBJ2-5	CASNYRGQETQYF
once	TRBV5-1	TRBJ2-1	CASSLGTSGSDEQFF
.	TRBV9	TRBJ2-2	CASSPPRTGELFF
.	TRBV27	TRBJ2-7	CASSYRASGRYEQYF
.	TRBV2	TRBJ2-5	CASSGEGAGGETQYF
.	TRBV6-6	TRBJ1-3	CASTDPGNRGNTIYF
.	TRBV5-6	TRBJ2-7	CASSLRASGFYEQYF
.	TRBV11-1	TRBJ2-1	CASSFMRTSGRAHEQFF
.	TRBV7-8	TRBJ2-4	CASSLSSPAPSADIQYF
.	TRBV2	TRBJ1-1	CASSALTEAFF
.	TRBV4-1	TRBJ2-2	CASSHGEGTGELFF
once	TRBV29-1	TRBJ2-3	CSVGDFTDTQYF
.	TRBV5-4	TRBJ2-1	CASSPDYLVSNEQFF
.	TRBV5-4	TRBJ2-3	CASSLQARTDTQYF
.	TRBV28	TRBJ2-3	CASSPSGAGERRDTQYF